These 10 T cell receptor beta chains originate from one sample sequenced in a study of T cells in Graves' hyperthyroidism and ophthalmopathy. Amplification targeted TCR beta CDR3 regions from RNA transcripts. An initial round of RT-PCR targeting the TCR CDR3 relied on the HTBI primer set. TCRdb independently ran MiXCR on the multiplex PCR reads; one entry per CDR3 protein. The table records about 300,000 distinct CDR3 sequences, roughly 19% of them present only once. Sample: blood. The receptors were gathered from a man aged 45-65 years with Graves' ophthalmopathy.

This clonotype has only a few counts. The CDR3 DNA sequence: TGTGCCACCAGTGGCGGGAGCACAGATACGCAGTATTTT. Translated, it gives CATSGGSTDTQYF. The chain couples TRBV24-1 to TRBJ2-3; a possible D gene is TRBD2 (5 bases). V lost 5 bases and J lost 0, with 5 bases in between. Germline CDR1 reads KGHDR; CDR2 reads SFDVKD. CDR3 length equals 13 residues.

The J gene is TRBJ2-5, the V gene TRBV15; the match to TRBD2 covers 8 bases. Germline V CDR1 and CDR2: LNHNV, YYDKDF (reference sequence). The junction had 14 bases not matched to a gene; V was cut back by 5 bases and J by 0 bases. The CDR3 extends over 18 amino acids. The CDR3: CATSPDGAGGSYQETQYF. Written as DNA, the CDR3 is TGTGCCACCAGCCCTGACGGGGCGGGAGGATCGTACCAAGAGACCCAGTACTTC. Based on the CDR3 plus reference TRBV15 and TRBJ2-5, the full variable domain is DAMVIQNPRYQVTQFGKPVTLSCSQTLNHNVMYWYQQKSSQAPKLLFHYYDKDFNNEADTPDNFQSRRPNTSFCFLDIRSPGLGDTAMYLCATSPDGAGGSYQETQYFGPGTRLLVL.

This clonotype turned up a few times. The chain is built from TRBV18 and TRBJ1-4, with D uncertain. The length of the CDR3 is 15 residues. V was shortened by 3 bases and J by 8 bases, with 16 bases between the two germline ends. Germline V gives CDR1 KGHSH, CDR2 LQKENI. Here the CDR3 reads CASSPTEVTYEKLFF. CDR3 bases: TGTGCCAGCTCACCTACGGAGGTCACCTACGAAAAACTGTTTTTT.

This clonotype was counted between two and nine times. The V call is TRBV9, the J call TRBJ2-1; D possibly corresponds to TRBD1 (6 bases). The CDR3 runs to 16 residues. V lost 3 bases, J lost 0 bases, and 13 bases lay in between. Per the germline V gene, CDR1 is SGDLS and CDR2 is YYNGEE. CDR3 loop: CASSGQGNSSYNEQFF. The CDR3 DNA sequence: TGTGCCAGCAGCGGGCAGGGGAATAGCTCCTACAATGAGCAGTTCTTC.

This clonotype has just a few counts. J is TRBJ2-2 and V is TRBV12-3 or TRBV12-4, with no clear D. CDR3 size: 15 residues. V lost 5 bases, J lost 2 bases, and 12 bases lay in between. In DNA form, the CDR3 reads TGTGCCAGCAGTAACCCTAGGCGTAACACCGGGGAGCTGTTTTTT. Protein: CASSNPRRNTGELFF.

This clonotype was picked up many times. The chain recombines TRBV29-1 with TRBJ2-3, with TRBD2 identical over 10 bases. With V trimmed by 8 bases and J by 1 base, 12 bases remained unmatched. The CDR3 spans 16 residues. The germline gives CDR1 SQVTM, CDR2 ANQGSEA. The CDR3, as DNA: TGCAGCCTACCACTATATGGGACTAGCGGCACAGATACGCAGTATTTT. Amino acids: CSLPLYGTSGTDTQYF.

The rearrangement uses TRBV20-1 and TRBJ1-3; 8 bases are a match to TRBD1. The V and J ends lost 0 bases and 0 bases, in that order; junction bases with no gene match: 4. Germline V gene data show CDR1 as DFQATT and CDR2 as SNEGSKA (reference sequence). The CDR3 totals 16 residues. As DNA, the CDR3 is TGCAGTGCTAGAGATCCCGGACAGGGCTCTGGAAACACCATATATTTT. Protein sequence: CSARDPGQGSGNTIYF.

The genes are TRBV20-1 and TRBJ2-1, with TRBD2 as a possible D gene (7 bases). Trimming took 6 bases from V and 5 from J, leaving 14 bases between them. This CDR3 has 13 residues. Per germline, CDR1 DFQATT and CDR2 SNEGSKA (reference sequence). CDR3 in amino acids: CSAEGGGDNEQFF. In nucleotides, the CDR3 is TGCAGTGCCGAGGGGGGAGGGGACAATGAGCAGTTCTTC.

With regard to this clonotype: One end of the junction does not line up with germline, which may come from a read error. The V and J genes are TRBV3-1 and TRBJ2-1; 9 bases agree with TRBD2. This CDR3 has 16 residues. Germline V gene data show CDR1 as LGHDT and CDR2 as YNNKEL (reference sequence). The CDR3 region has the DNA TGTGCCAGCAGCCAAGTAGGTAGCGGGAGCTACGATGAGCAGTTCTTC. Protein sequence: CASSQVGSGSYDEQFF.

This clonotype was counted many times. The chain couples TRBV2 to TRBJ2-3; a weak D match, TRBD1 (6 bases). Trimming left V 5 bases short and J 2 bases short, with 14 bases between. The CDR3 runs to 15 residues. Germline assignment: CDR1 SNHLY and CDR2 FYNNEI. The CDR3 nucleotides are TGTGCCAGCAGTAGGACAGAACTTGCCACAGATACGCAGTATTTT. Translation: CASSRTELATDTQYF.